Shown below are 25 T cell receptor beta chains from a single sample sequenced in a study of T cells in Graves' hyperthyroidism and ophthalmopathy. Amplification targeted TCR beta CDR3 regions from RNA transcripts. The HTBI primer set drove a first-round RT-PCR of the TCR CDR3. TCRdb reprocessed the multiplex PCR reads via MiXCR and lists one record per CDR3 protein. The sample has about 380,000 distinct CDR3 sequences, more than 11% seen once; the top ten hold 11%. The sequenced sample consisted of blood. These receptors all stem from a woman aged 60 to 75 with Graves' hyperthyroidism.

This clonotype has a count of ten or more. The V and J genes are TRBV12-3 or TRBV12-4 and TRBJ2-7; 10 positions agree with TRBD2. CDR3 length: 14 amino acids. The trim removed 7 bases at V and 5 bases at J, leaving 8 bases unmatched. CDR3 protein: CASNSGTSVDEQYF. Written as DNA, the CDR3 is TGTGCCAGCAACTCCGGGACTAGCGTCGACGAGCAGTACTTC.

This clonotype was counted many times. This CDR3 reads CASGYSYEQYF. The CDR3 DNA is TGTGCCAGCGGCTACAGCTACGAGCAGTACTTC. The chain has TRBV2 and TRBJ2-7; the D is unclear. CDR3 length equals 11 residues. V was shortened by 8 bases and J by 3 bases, with 8 bases between the two germline ends. The germline V gene encodes CDR1 SNHLY and CDR2 FYNNEI.

This clonotype was seen many times. The chain has TRBV11-3 and TRBJ2-3, with D perhaps matching TRBD1 or TRBD2 (5 bases each). Per germline, CDR1 SGHNT and CDR2 YENEEA. Trimming cost V 2 bases and J 5 bases, with 14 bases left between them. The CDR3 is 15 amino acids. The DNA for the CDR3 is TGTGCCAGCAGCTTAAGGGCCAGGGCGGGAGATACGCAGTATTTT. Translating gives CASSLRARAGDTQYF.

This clonotype was counted at least ten times. The chain links TRBV7-9 to TRBJ2-7; maybe TRBD1 (5 bases). The V end lost 5 bases, the J end lost 0 bases, and 26 bases lay between the germline ends. The germline V gene encodes CDR1 SEHNR and CDR2 FQNEAQ (reference sequence). The CDR3 is 19 residues long. As DNA, the CDR3 is TGTGCCAGCAGCCCTCTGGCCGGACGGGCCTTGGGGCACTCCTACGAGCAGTACTTC. Residues: CASSPLAGRALGHSYEQYF. Using reference TRBV7-9 and TRBJ2-7 for the parts outside the CDR3, the full variable domain is DTGVSQNPRHKITKRGQNVTFRCDPISEHNRLYWYRQTLGQGPEFLTYFQNEAQLEKSRLLSDRFSAERPKGSFSTLEIQRTEQGDSAMYLCASSPLAGRALGHSYEQYFGPGTRLTVT.

This clonotype was seen only once. A much larger clone lies one base from this, so it may be a read error. The chain links TRBV10-3 to TRBJ1-3; the D gene is possibly TRBD1 (5 bases). The CDR3 has 16 amino acids. CDR1 and CDR2 (germline): ENHRY, SYGVKD. In nucleotides, the CDR3 is TGTGCCATCAGTGAGTCGACCGGGGACTCTGGAAACACCATATGTTTT. It is translated as CAISESTGDSGNTICF.

This rearrangement joins TRBV7-9 to TRBJ2-3; perhaps TRBD1 as D (6 bases). Germline lookup yields CDR1 SEHNR and CDR2 FQNEAQ (reference sequence). The CDR3 is 15 residues long. Deletions cut 5 bases from V and 6 bases from J, with 18 bases between. In nucleotides, the CDR3 is TGTGCCAGCAGCCTCACAGGGTTCGTGGCGGATACGCAGTATTTT. It translates to CASSLTGFVADTQYF.

This chain connects TRBV4-3 to TRBJ2-7; 7 bases line up with TRBD2. The germline V gene encodes CDR1 LGHNA and CDR2 YSLEER. CDR3 length: 16 residues. The junction had 6 bases not matched to a gene; V was cut back by 0 bases and J by 1 base. CDR3 sequence (DNA): TGCGCCAGCAGCCAAGATAGAGTAGCGGGTTCCTACGAGCAGTACTTC. The encoded protein is CASSQDRVAGSYEQYF.

This clonotype has ten or more counts. This chain links TRBV10-3 with TRBJ1-1; 7 bases are shared with TRBD1. Germline assignment: CDR1 ENHRY and CDR2 SYGVKD. J gave up 4 bases and V 8 bases, and 7 bases lay outside the gene matches. The CDR3 spans 13 residues. CDR3 residues: CAIREGAGTEAFF. In DNA form, the CDR3 reads TGTGCCATCCGAGAGGGGGCGGGCACTGAAGCTTTCTTT.

This clonotype occurred many times. The rearrangement links TRBV7-8 to TRBJ2-7; no reliable D call. This CDR3 comprises 16 residues. V was shortened by 1 base and J by 5 bases, with 18 bases between the two germline ends. CDR1 is SGHVS, CDR2 FQNEAQ, per germline. The CDR3 protein is CASSLVSALAFHEQYF. The CDR3 DNA is TGTGCCAGCAGCTTAGTCTCTGCTTTGGCTTTTCACGAGCAGTACTTC.

This rearrangement joins TRBV4-1 to TRBJ2-5; 7 nucleotides align to TRBD2. This CDR3 is built from 15 residues. Trimming took 4 bases from V and 1 from J; bases not matched to a gene: 6. Per germline, CDR1 MGHRA and CDR2 YSYEKL. The CDR3 DNA reads as TGCGCCAGCAGCCCCCGATGGGAGGGCCAAGAGACCCAGTACTTC. As protein: CASSPRWEGQETQYF.

In its sample, this clonotype was seen many times. V is TRBV20-1 and J is TRBJ2-5, with TRBD2 as a possible D gene (5 bases). This CDR3 has 13 residues. Trimming shortened V by 5 bases and J by 6 bases, and 16 bases separated the two germline ends. CDR1 is DFQATT, CDR2 SNEGSKA, per germline (reference sequence). This CDR3 reads CSAPEADSKTQYF. The CDR3 DNA follows: TGCAGTGCTCCCGAAGCGGACTCGAAGACCCAGTACTTC.

This clonotype was counted only a few times. The V and J genes are TRBV6-1 and TRBJ1-6; no clear D gene. Between the trimmed V and J ends, which lost 5 bases and 2 bases, there was a span of 16 bases. Germline V gene sequence: CDR1 MNHNS, CDR2 SASEGT. The CDR3 covers 17 residues. In nucleotides, the CDR3 is TGTGCCAGCAGTTCGGGCCGTTGGCAGACCTATAATTCACCCCTCCACTTT. Encoded protein: CASSSGRWQTYNSPLHF.

This clonotype was seen a few times. The V gene is TRBV19, the J gene TRBJ2-1, with D hard to call. This CDR3 contains 13 residues. The V end was cut by 3 bases, the J end by 5 bases, with 8 bases between. Germline V gene sequence: CDR1 LNHDA, CDR2 SQIVND (reference sequence). The CDR3 bases are TGTGCCAGTAGTATTAGAGGAGACAATGAGCAGTTCTTC. Amino acids: CASSIRGDNEQFF.

This chain connects TRBV7-2 to TRBJ1-2; the D is unclear. The V gene lost 2 bases and the J gene lost 6 bases, with 13 bases spanning the gap. From germline, CDR1 is SGHTA and CDR2 FQGNSA. This CDR3 has 14 amino acids. CDR3 protein: CASSLYERADGYTF. The CDR3 nucleotides read TGTGCCAGCAGCTTATATGAGCGAGCGGATGGCTACACCTTC.

V is TRBV3-1 and J is TRBJ2-7; 7 nucleotides match TRBD1. In germline, CDR1 is LGHDT, CDR2 YNNKEL (reference sequence). The CDR3 totals 14 residues. The trim removed 0 bases at V and 6 bases at J, leaving 5 bases unmatched. The CDR3 nucleotides read TGTGCCAGCAGCCAAGATGTGACAGGGCTCGAGCAGTACTTC. Protein: CASSQDVTGLEQYF.

This rearrangement joins TRBV9 to TRBJ1-2; the match to TRBD1 covers 8 bases. The CDR3 totals 15 residues. The V segment lost 0 bases and the J segment 2 bases; nucleotides outside the gene matches: 3. Germline V CDR1 and CDR2: SGDLS, YYNGEE. CDR3 amino acids: CASSVGWTGNYGYTF. CDR3 in DNA: TGTGCCAGCAGCGTAGGGTGGACAGGGAACTATGGCTACACCTTC.

This clonotype was detected many times. V is TRBV20-1 and J is TRBJ2-1; 12 nucleotides match TRBD2. CDR3 length: 17 amino acids. With 0 bases clipped from V and 4 bases from J, the junction kept 7 bases outside the gene matches. The germline V gene encodes CDR1 DFQATT and CDR2 SNEGSKA (reference sequence). The DNA of the CDR3 is TGCAGTGCTAGAGACTTCAGGACTAGCGGGATGTACAATGAGCAGTTCTTC. As protein: CSARDFRTSGMYNEQFF.

This clonotype was seen many times. This sequence joins TRBV7-9 and TRBJ2-7; TRBD1 aligns across 7 bases. The CDR3 extends over 18 amino acids. V dropped 4 bases and J dropped 4; count of bases not matched to a gene: 19. Germline assignment: CDR1 SEHNR and CDR2 FQNEAQ (reference sequence). CDR3 protein: CASSYNRERGRGKYEQYF. In DNA form, the CDR3 reads TGTGCCAGCAGCTACAATCGGGAAAGGGGGCGAGGGAAGTACGAGCAGTACTTC.

The chain links TRBV30 to TRBJ2-2; D may be TRBD1 (6 bases). This CDR3 is built from 13 residues. V was trimmed by 2 bases and J by 5 bases, leaving 9 bases between them. Germline CDR1 is GTSNPN and CDR2 is SVGIG (reference sequence). CDR3 nucleotides: TGTGCCTGGAGTCGGCAGGGGACCGGGGAGCTGTTTTTT. Its protein is CAWSRQGTGELFF.

The rearrangement uses TRBV7-9 and TRBJ2-7; TRBD1 matches 8 bases. The germline gives CDR1 SEHNR, CDR2 FQNEAQ (reference sequence). V shed 3 bases and J 7 bases; nucleotides not matched to a gene: 11. This CDR3 comprises 15 residues. CDR3 protein: CASSFLGRGRPEQYF. The CDR3 region has the DNA TGTGCCAGCAGCTTCCTGGGCAGGGGGCGCCCAGAGCAGTACTTC. The full variable domain, its missing parts supplied by reference TRBV7-9 and TRBJ2-7, is DTGVSQNPRHKITKRGQNVTFRCDPISEHNRLYWYRQTLGQGPEFLTYFQNEAQLEKSRLLSDRFSAERPKGSFSTLEIQRTEQGDSAMYLCASSFLGRGRPEQYFGPGTRLTVT.

This clonotype occurred many times. V usage is TRBV28 and J usage is TRBJ2-1; 13 bases agree with TRBD2. The CDR3 is 15 amino acids. CDR1 MDHEN and CDR2 SYDVKM come from the germline V gene. V trimming: 4 bases; J trimming: 6 bases; junction bases outside the gene matches: 3. The CDR3 region is CASSSWTSGSNEQFF. The CDR3 DNA reads TGTGCCAGCAGTTCGTGGACTAGCGGGAGCAATGAGCAGTTCTTC.

The chain recombines TRBV10-3 with TRBJ2-1; maybe TRBD2 (6 bases). This CDR3 comprises 14 residues. Germline CDR1 is ENHRY and CDR2 is SYGVKD. Trimming pared 8 bases from V and 6 bases from J, leaving 17 bases between. The CDR3 DNA follows: TGTGCCATCGCCCTGGGGGGAGTAGGCAATGAGCAGTTCTTC. Its protein is CAIALGGVGNEQFF.

The chain is built from TRBV25-1 and TRBJ2-2; D remains unclear. The V and J ends lost 6 bases and 3 bases respectively, with 14 bases between them. There are 15 residues in the CDR3. The germline gives CDR1 MGHDK, CDR2 SYGVNS. The CDR3 loop is CASSPLRRYTGELFF. Here the CDR3 DNA reads TGTGCCAGCAGCCCCCTCCGACGTTACACCGGGGAGCTGTTTTTT.

This rearrangement joins TRBV14 to TRBJ2-7; TRBD1 might be the D (6 bases). The V gene's germline CDR1 is SGHDN and CDR2 FVKESK. V lost 2 bases to trimming and J lost 4 bases, with 18 bases between them. The CDR3 sequence is 16 residues long. CDR3 DNA sequence: TGTGCCAGCAGCCAACCCGGAACAGGGCCGGGGTACGAGCAGTACTTC. Its translation: CASSQPGTGPGYEQYF.

The gene calls are TRBV10-3 and TRBJ2-6; TRBD2 agrees at 15 bases. J lost 1 base, V lost 5 bases, and 12 bases had no gene match. The CDR3 is made up of 21 amino acids. Germline V gene sequence: CDR1 ENHRY, CDR2 SYGVKD. This chain's CDR3 is CAISNRRTSGRAVSGANVLTF. CDR3 DNA: TGTGCCATCAGTAACCGACGGACTAGCGGGAGGGCAGTTTCTGGGGCCAACGTCCTGACTTTC.